These 21 T cell receptor beta chains originate from one sample sequenced in a study of blood T cell repertoires in COVID-19. Sequencing was performed with immunoSEQ multiplex PCR; in TCRdb, only in-frame clones are kept and a portion is missing. The sample includes 110,000 or so clones, over 65% of them seen just once. Sequenced: peripheral blood. These receptors came from a man aged 65 to 79 with acute or convalescent COVID-19.

The V call is TRBV9, the J call TRBJ2-5; 8 bases are shared with TRBD2. Trimming took 0 bases from V and 4 from J; bases not matched to a gene: 5. This CDR3 comprises 15 residues. Germline V gives CDR1 SGDLS, CDR2 YYNGEE. For the CDR3, the DNA is TGTGCCAGCAGCGTAGCTGTGGGACTAGGAGAGACCCAGTACTTC. Encoded protein: CASSVAVGLGETQYF.

V usage is TRBV12-3 or TRBV12-4 and J usage is TRBJ2-2, with D unclear. The ends were cut back, 4 bases at V and 6 bases at J, with 6 bases in the middle. This CDR3 is 12 amino acids long. The CDR3 here is CASSSGAGELFF. CDR3 DNA: TGTGCCAGCAGTTCGGGTGCCGGGGAGCTGTTTTTT.

The chain carries TRBV6-5 and TRBJ2-7; D gene uncertain. The germline CDR1 and CDR2 sequences are MNHEY and SVGAGI. V was shortened by 0 bases and J by 0 bases, with 9 bases between the two germline ends. The CDR3 contains 15 residues. The CDR3 sequence: CASSYSGLFSYEQYF. The CDR3 coding sequence is TGTGCCAGCAGTTACTCCGGTCTCTTCTCCTACGAGCAGTACTTC.

The V gene is TRBV7-2, the J gene TRBJ2-3; D is unresolved. Per germline, CDR1 SGHTA and CDR2 FQGNSA. Trimming stripped 2 bases from V and 3 bases from J, with 6 bases between. This CDR3 comprises 13 residues. The CDR3 sequence: CASSLSRTDTQYF. CDR3 in DNA: TGTGCCAGCAGCTTATCACGGACAGATACGCAGTATTTT.

The V call is TRBV28, the J call TRBJ2-7; TRBD2 aligns across 8 bases. This CDR3 is 15 amino acids long. The ends lost 6 bases at V and 1 base at J; junction bases unmatched: 8. Per germline, CDR1 MDHEN and CDR2 SYDVKM. The DNA of the CDR3 is TGTGCCAGCAGCCCCCCCGGGACTAGATCCTACGAGCAGTACTTC. Protein: CASSPPGTRSYEQYF.

This rearrangement joins TRBV6-5 to TRBJ1-1, with TRBD1 matching over 10 bases. Germline CDR1 is MNHEY and CDR2 is SVGAGI. The CDR3 sequence is 15 residues long. The ends lost 8 bases at V and 4 bases at J; junction bases unmatched: 10. The CDR3 DNA sequence: TGTGCCAGCGCAAGCCGGGACAGGGGTGGCACTGAAGCTTTCTTT. Translated: CASASRDRGGTEAFF.

The chain couples TRBV9 to TRBJ1-2; TRBD1 agrees at 8 bases. Germline CDR1 SGDLS, CDR2 YYNGEE. The CDR3 has 15 residues. The junction had 4 bases not matched to a gene; V was cut back by 3 bases and J by 0 bases. The CDR3 here is CASSAQQGANYGYTF. The CDR3 DNA reads TGTGCCAGCAGCGCCCAACAGGGGGCTAACTATGGCTACACCTTC.

In this sample, this clone turned up once. The chain carries TRBV18 and TRBJ1-6; tentative D call: TRBD1 (5 bases). There are 13 residues in the CDR3. With 6 bases removed from V and 7 bases from J, the gap between germline ends came to 10 bases. Germline values: CDR1 KGHSH, CDR2 LQKENI. The DNA of the CDR3 is TGTGCCAGCTCTGGGGACTACAATTCACCCCTCCACTTT. Amino acid sequence: CASSGDYNSPLHF. The whole variable domain, filled in from reference TRBV18 and TRBJ1-6, reads NAGVMQNPRHLVRRRGQEARLRCSPMKGHSHVYWYRQLPEEGLKFMVYLQKENIIDESGMPKERFSAEFPKEGPSILRIQQVVRGDSAAYFCASSGDYNSPLHFGNGTRLTVT.

The chain has TRBV28 and TRBJ2-7, with a weak D call TRBD2 (6 bases). Germline V CDR1 and CDR2: MDHEN, SYDVKM. Trimming took 7 bases from V and 2 from J, leaving 15 bases between them. CDR3 size: 14 residues. The CDR3 here is CASIWGSGPYEQYF. The CDR3 DNA follows: TGTGCCAGCATCTGGGGTAGCGGTCCCTACGAGCAGTACTTC.

The CDR3 DNA is TGTGCCATCAGGATACTAGCGGGAGGCATAGATACGCAGTATTTT. Encoded protein: CAIRILAGGIDTQYF. The V and J genes are TRBV10-3 and TRBJ2-3; TRBD2 matches 12 bases. The CDR3 covers 15 residues. The germline CDR1 and CDR2 sequences are ENHRY and SYGVKD. Germline trimming cut 6 bases from V and 5 bases from J; bases unmatched to any gene: 6.

The genes are TRBV6-5 and TRBJ1-3, with D tentatively TRBD1 (5 bases). Deletions cut 8 bases from V and 0 bases from J, with 8 bases between. Germline CDR1 MNHEY, CDR2 SVGAGI. The CDR3 runs 13 residues. CDR3 DNA: TGTGCCAGCTCTAGGGGCTCTGGAAACACCATATATTTT. Translated: CASSRGSGNTIYF.

V and J are TRBV7-2 and TRBJ1-3, with D possibly being TRBD1 (6 bases). The V gene lost 5 bases and the J gene lost 1 base, with 21 bases spanning the gap. This CDR3 is 18 amino acids long. Germline CDR1 and CDR2: SGHTA and FQGNSA. The CDR3 DNA follows: TGTGCCAGCAGCCGTTCACCGGGACAACTTCTTTCTGGAAACACCATATATTTT. This translates into CASSRSPGQLLSGNTIYF. The whole variable domain, remainder taken from reference TRBV7-2 and TRBJ1-3, is GAGVSQSPSNKVTEKGKDVELRCDPISGHTALYWYRQSLGQGLEFLIYFQGNSAPDKSGLPSDRFSAERTGGSVSTLTIQRTQQEDSAVYLCASSRSPGQLLSGNTIYFGEGSWLTVV.

This clone has just a few counts. The gene calls are TRBV28 and TRBJ2-1; no definite D call. V was shortened by 5 bases and J by 0 bases, with 14 bases between the two germline ends. This CDR3 contains 16 residues. The germline CDR1 and CDR2 sequences are MDHEN and SYDVKM. For the CDR3, the DNA is TGTGCCAGCAGTCAAACCACCCCTAGCTCCTACAATGAGCAGTTCTTC. The encoded protein is CASSQTTPSSYNEQFF. The variable domain in full, completed from reference TRBV28 and TRBJ2-1, reads DVKVTQSSRYLVKRTGEKVFLECVQDMDHENMFWYRQDPGLGLRLIYFSYDVKMKEKGDIPEGYSVSREKKERFSLILESASTNQTSMYLCASSQTTPSSYNEQFFGPGTRLTVL.

The chain combines TRBV27 with TRBJ1-3, with D hard to call. The CDR3 is 16 residues long. V was trimmed by 5 bases and J by 0 bases, leaving 14 bases between them. CDR1 is MNHEY and CDR2 is SMNVEV in the germline V gene (reference sequence). CDR3 sequence: CASSPDWSFSGNTIYF. The CDR3 nucleotides read TGTGCCAGCAGTCCCGACTGGAGTTTCTCTGGAAACACCATATATTTT.

V gene TRBV7-9 combines with J gene TRBJ1-6; 9 bases are shared with TRBD1. Germline loops: CDR1 SEHNR, CDR2 FQNEAQ (reference sequence). The CDR3 is made up of 15 amino acids. The V gene end was trimmed by 4 bases and the J gene end by 7 bases; junction bases not matched to a gene: 5. CDR3 loop: CASSSKGTGNSPLHF. CDR3 DNA: TGTGCCAGCAGCTCCAAGGGGACAGGGAATTCACCCCTCCACTTT. The full variable domain, rest sourced from reference TRBV7-9 and TRBJ1-6, is DTGVSQNPRHKITKRGQNVTFRCDPISEHNRLYWYRQTLGQGPEFLTYFQNEAQLEKSRLLSDRFSAERPKGSFSTLEIQRTEQGDSAMYLCASSSKGTGNSPLHFGNGTRLTVT.

The V call is TRBV5-1, the J call TRBJ2-3; D might be TRBD1 (6 bases). The germline V and J ends were trimmed by 4 bases and 0 bases, with 12 bases remaining between them. From germline, CDR1 is SGHRS and CDR2 YFSETQ. This CDR3 spans 15 amino acids. The CDR3 loop reads CASSLGTPSTDTQYF. The CDR3 DNA reads TGCGCCAGCAGCCTAGGGACACCTAGCACAGATACGCAGTATTTT.

The chain employs TRBV19 and TRBJ1-2, with D uncertain. Germline V CDR1 and CDR2: LNHDA, SQIVND (reference sequence). Trimming pared 7 bases from V and 4 bases from J, leaving 19 bases between. The CDR3 is made up of 15 amino acids. The CDR3 is CASTDMGSSRYGYTF. DNA for the CDR3: TGTGCCAGTACCGATATGGGCAGCAGCCGCTATGGCTACACCTTC.

The sample holds a few counts of this clone. The rearrangement uses TRBV28 and TRBJ1-1, with unresolved D. Trimming pared 6 bases from V and 5 bases from J, leaving 10 bases between. The CDR3 spans 12 residues. CDR1 is MDHEN and CDR2 is SYDVKM in the germline V gene. CDR3 nucleotides: TGTGCCAGCAGGATAACACGAACTGAAGCTTTCTTT. Protein product: CASRITRTEAFF.

The rearrangement joins TRBV2 to TRBJ1-1; D unclear. The CDR3 covers 13 residues. In germline, CDR1 is SNHLY, CDR2 FYNNEI. The ends were cut back, 4 bases at V and 3 bases at J, with 9 bases in the middle. The CDR3 is CASSVRFDTEAFF. The CDR3 DNA is TGTGCCAGCAGTGTCCGGTTCGACACTGAAGCTTTCTTT.

The genes are TRBV5-1 and TRBJ2-1; weak D call: TRBD2 (7 bases). The CDR3 runs 15 residues. Trimming shortened V by 4 bases and J by 9 bases, and 20 bases separated the two germline ends. The germline CDR1 and CDR2 sequences are SGHRS and YFSETQ. The CDR3 coding sequence is TGCGCCAGCAGCCCCGAGGGGGGGTCCTTGGGTGAGCAGTTCTTC. Translating it yields CASSPEGGSLGEQFF. The variable domain in full, with the rest retrieved from reference TRBV5-1 and TRBJ2-1, is KAGVTQTPRYLIKTRGQQVTLSCSPISGHRSVSWYQQTPGQGLQFLFEYFSETQRNKGNFPGRFSGRQFSNSRSEMNVSTLELGDSALYLCASSPEGGSLGEQFFGPGTRLTVL.

V usage is TRBV19 and J usage is TRBJ1-2; 9 nucleotides line up with TRBD1. The V gene's germline CDR1 is LNHDA and CDR2 SQIVND (reference sequence). The CDR3 has 12 amino acids. Losses at the gene ends were 7 bases for V and 10 bases for J; bases not matched to a gene: 7. CDR3 in amino acids: CASKQGQGDYTF. The CDR3 DNA follows: TGTGCCAGTAAGCAGGGACAGGGTGACTACACCTTC.